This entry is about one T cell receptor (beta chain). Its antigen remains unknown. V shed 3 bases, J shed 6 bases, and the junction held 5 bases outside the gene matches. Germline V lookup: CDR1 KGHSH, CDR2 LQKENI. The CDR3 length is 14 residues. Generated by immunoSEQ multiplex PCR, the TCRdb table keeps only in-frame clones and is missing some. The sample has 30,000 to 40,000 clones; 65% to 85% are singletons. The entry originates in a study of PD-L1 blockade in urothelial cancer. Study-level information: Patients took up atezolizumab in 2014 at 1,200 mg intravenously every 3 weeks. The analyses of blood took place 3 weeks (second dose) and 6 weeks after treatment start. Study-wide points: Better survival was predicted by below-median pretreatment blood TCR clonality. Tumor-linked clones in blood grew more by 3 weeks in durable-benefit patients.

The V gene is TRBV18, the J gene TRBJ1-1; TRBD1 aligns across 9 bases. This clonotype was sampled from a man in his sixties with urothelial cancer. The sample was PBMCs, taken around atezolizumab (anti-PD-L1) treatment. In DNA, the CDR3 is TGTGCCAGCTCACCGTCGGGACAGGGCTCTGAAGCTTTCTTT. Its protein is CASSPSGQGSEAFF.